The table lists the clone carrying this TCR beta chain with many counts. This entry is derived from a study of response to subunit inactivated influenza vaccine. Via MiXCR, TCRdb re-called the RT-PCR reads, giving one row per CDR3 protein. The sample includes 180,000 or so distinct CDR3 sequences, 12% of them seen just once. V dropped 4 bases and J dropped 3 bases, with 13 bases sitting between them. The CDR3 runs 13 residues. Germline V gives CDR1 SQVTM, CDR2 ANQGSEA. These sequences were also reported in another study, on T cells expressing NK-cell markers. From that second work: UMIs accompanied the 5'RACE template switching by which TCR beta cDNA was made. The authors derived TCR beta repertoires from sorted CD3+CD56+NKG2C+, CD3+CD56+NKG2C- and CD3+CD56-NKG2C+ T cells. In the group of eight sequenced donors, seven were HCMV-seropositive and one was seronegative. Dominant NKG2C+ clonotypes made up 1.0-7.0% of CD8+ T cells in roughly six donors. Whether expanded NKG2C-expressing T cell clones recognize HCMV is unknown.

This clonotype was sampled from a man aged 45-65 years who received an inactivated influenza vaccine. Sequencing used CD8+ T cells sorted from PBMCs, obtained roughly 13 days after vaccination. The chain has TRBV29-1 and TRBJ2-7; no clear D. The CDR3 nucleotides read TGCAGCGTTGTCCCCGAAACCAGCTACGAGCAGTACTTC. Encoded protein: CSVVPETSYEQYF.